The present TCR beta chain was sequenced within a study of cytomegalovirus exposure and HLA in healthy donors. The overall study: There were 70 million to 95 million unique TCRs (from HLA-typed donors) in an early data release. Whole-study findings and limits: There were some V segments, including TRBV6-2 and TRBV6-3, excluded as indistinguishable. The authors confirmed in vitro that a few CMV-associated chains were specific for CMV antigens. Per a prior analysis, the majority of TCR beta V segments were productive roughly 87% or roughly 30% of the time.

The CDR3 consists of 17 residues. With V trimmed by 3 bases and J by 3 bases, 10 bases remained unmatched. Per germline, CDR1 LNHNV and CDR2 YYDKDF (reference sequence). A note on this clone: The antigen remains unidentified.

Researchers ran the PCR with 60 Vbeta and 13 Jbeta primers. The method was immunoSEQ multiplex PCR; TCRdb's version includes in-frame clones alone and lacks a portion of them. The sample has 150,000 to 200,000 clones; around 80% are singletons. This chain links TRBV15 with TRBJ1-5; 8 nucleotides agree with TRBD1. Sequenced sample: PBMCs. The TCR comes from a woman under 40 in good health and CMV-seronegative. The DNA of the CDR3 is TGTGCCACCAGCAGTCGGCGGACAGGGACCCTCAATCAGCCCCAGCATTTT. Protein product: CATSSRRTGTLNQPQHF.